Presented here are 23 T cell receptor beta chains from one specimen sequenced in a study of T cells in Graves' hyperthyroidism and ophthalmopathy. Amplified TCR beta CDR3 regions derived from RNA transcripts. The HTBI primer set was used in a first-round RT-PCR of the TCR CDR3. In TCRdb, the multiplex PCR reads were re-called with MiXCR into one record per CDR3 protein. The top ten hold about 11% of the sample, which has some 500,000 distinct CDR3 sequences, 24% seen once. The sequenced sample consisted of blood. The receptor source for this set is a woman in her twenties or thirties with Graves' ophthalmopathy.

The CDR3 sequence: CASSNLAGGPYEQYF. The CDR3 DNA reads TGTGCCAGCAGTAACCTAGCGGGAGGGCCCTACGAGCAGTACTTC. This chain links TRBV6-5 with TRBJ2-7, with TRBD2 matching over 12 bases. Germline V gives CDR1 MNHEY, CDR2 SVGAGI. CDR3 length equals 15 residues. The V and J ends lost 5 bases and 2 bases, in that order; junction bases with no gene match: 4.

There are many counts of this clonotype. The CDR3 sequence: CASSILNYSNQPQHF. The DNA for the CDR3 is TGTGCCAGTAGTATTCTTAATTATAGCAATCAGCCCCAGCATTTT. This chain uses TRBV19 with TRBJ1-5; no firm D call. The CDR3 extends over 15 amino acids. CDR1 is LNHDA, CDR2 SQIVND, per germline (reference sequence). Trimming removed 3 bases from V and 0 bases from J, with 9 bases in between.

The rearrangement links TRBV6-5 to TRBJ2-5; D call uncertain. CDR3 length: 14 amino acids. From germline, CDR1 is MNHEY and CDR2 SVGAGI. V was pared by 0 bases and J by 2 bases, with 7 bases between. This chain's CDR3 is CASSYSRVQETQYF. DNA for the CDR3: TGTGCCAGCAGTTACTCTCGGGTTCAAGAGACCCAGTACTTC.

This clonotype was picked up a small number of times. J is TRBJ2-7 and V is TRBV14; possible D gene TRBD1, 5 bases. In germline, CDR1 is SGHDN, CDR2 FVKESK. The V end was cut by 2 bases, the J end by 5 bases, with 10 bases between. The CDR3 spans 13 residues. CDR3 in amino acids: CASSQTTANEQYF. CDR3 DNA: TGTGCCAGCAGCCAAACGACAGCCAACGAGCAGTACTTC.

This clonotype was recorded a few times. The chain recombines TRBV4-2 with TRBJ1-6; 8 bases map to TRBD1. The length of the CDR3 is 15 residues. Germline trimming cut 4 bases from V and 7 bases from J; bases unmatched to any gene: 6. Looked up from germline, CDR1 is LGHNA and CDR2 is YNFKEQ. Written as DNA, the CDR3 is TGTGCCAGCAGCCCTCCACAGGGGGGAAATTCACCCCTCCACTTT. It specifies CASSPPQGGNSPLHF.

The V and J genes are TRBV11-3 and TRBJ2-7; maybe TRBD2 (7 bases). Trimming left V 3 bases short and J 2 bases short, with 11 bases between. CDR1 SGHNT and CDR2 YENEEA come from the germline V gene. The CDR3 is made up of 14 amino acids. The CDR3 DNA reads TGTGCCAGCAGCTTTGAGGGGGGGGCCTACGAGCAGTACTTC. This gives the protein CASSFEGGAYEQYF.

At least ten counts were recorded for this clonotype. The chain is built from TRBV20-1 and TRBJ2-2, with D uncertain. V was pared by 1 base and J by 6 bases, with 6 bases between. Germline values: CDR1 DFQATT, CDR2 SNEGSKA (reference sequence). The CDR3 consists of 12 residues. CDR3 protein: CSARGRAGELFF. The CDR3 DNA is TGCAGTGCTAGAGGACGAGCCGGGGAGCTGTTTTTT.

This clonotype was picked up many times. The rearrangement links TRBV15 to TRBJ2-7; tentatively, D is TRBD2 (6 bases). V shed 6 bases and J shed 9 bases, with 18 bases lying between them. Germline CDR1 LNHNV, CDR2 YYDKDF (reference sequence). This CDR3 contains 13 residues. The CDR3 sequence is CATREGSSLRQYF. The CDR3 DNA is TGTGCCACCAGGGAGGGATCCTCGCTCAGGCAGTACTTC.

This clonotype was picked up a small number of times. CDR3 loop: CSVRAGVNEQYF. CDR3 coding DNA: TGCAGCGTTCGGGCAGGGGTAAACGAGCAGTACTTC. This chain joins TRBV29-1 and TRBJ2-7; possible D gene TRBD1, 6 bases. In germline, CDR1 is SQVTM, CDR2 ANQGSEA. V was cut by 5 bases and J by 5 bases, with 13 bases left in between. This CDR3 comprises 12 residues.

This clonotype was seen repeatedly, ten times or more. The chain is built from TRBV4-1 and TRBJ1-1; a possible D gene is TRBD1 (5 bases). Germline V gives CDR1 MGHRA, CDR2 YSYEKL. V gave up 4 bases and J gave up 0 bases, with 18 bases separating them. The CDR3 runs to 17 residues. CDR3 sequence: CASSPGRGESLNTEAFF. The CDR3 region has the DNA TGCGCCAGCAGCCCGGGACGGGGAGAATCTCTGAACACTGAAGCTTTCTTT.

This chain links TRBV5-1 with TRBJ1-1, with TRBD1 matching 10 bases. The junction had 7 bases not matched to a gene; V was cut back by 4 bases and J by 1 base. Germline V gene sequence: CDR1 SGHRS, CDR2 YFSETQ. This CDR3 has 16 amino acids. CDR3 in amino acids: CASSGGTGASNTEAFF. DNA of the CDR3: TGCGCCAGCAGCGGAGGGACAGGGGCGTCGAACACTGAAGCTTTCTTT.

This clonotype was found many times. The V call is TRBV5-8, the J call TRBJ1-1; 7 positions agree with TRBD1. The CDR3 has 13 amino acids. Germline V gene sequence: CDR1 SGHTS, CDR2 YDEGEE. V shed 4 bases, J shed 8 bases, and the junction held 8 bases outside the gene matches. The CDR3: CASSLYRGSEAFF. CDR3 sequence (DNA): TGTGCCAGCAGCCTATACAGGGGATCGGAAGCTTTCTTT.

The chain uses TRBV6-2 or TRBV6-3 and TRBJ2-7; TRBD2 is a possible D gene (7 bases). V was cut by 2 bases and J by 5 bases, with 16 bases left in between. This CDR3 is 15 amino acids long. The germline CDR1 and CDR2 sequences are MNHEY and SVGEGT. The CDR3 DNA is TGTGCCAGCAGTTACGCGGGGGCGCTTGGTAACGAGCAGTACTTC. Protein sequence: CASSYAGALGNEQYF.

This clonotype came up many times. CDR3 nucleotides: TGTGCCAGTAGTATGGACAGCGGAGCCTATGGCTACACCTTC. This encodes CASSMDSGAYGYTF. The J gene is TRBJ1-2, the V gene TRBV19, with a possible D match to TRBD1 (6 bases). V was clipped by 3 bases and J by 4 bases, with 12 bases between them. The CDR3 length is 14 residues. CDR1 and CDR2 (germline): LNHDA, SQIVND (reference sequence).

The gene calls are TRBV5-1 and TRBJ1-1, with 7 nucleotides matching TRBD1. CDR1 SGHRS and CDR2 YFSETQ come from the germline V gene. Losses at the gene ends were 2 bases for V and 1 base for J; bases not matched to a gene: 17. This CDR3 is built from 19 residues. The CDR3 sequence: CASSFALPGQRLKNTEAFF. The CDR3 DNA reads as TGCGCCAGCAGCTTTGCCCTACCGGGACAGAGATTAAAGAACACTGAAGCTTTCTTT.

This clonotype was seen at least ten times. Here the CDR3 reads CASSPSERVGNTIYF. The CDR3 DNA sequence: TGTGCCAGCTCACCAAGTGAACGCGTTGGAAACACCATATATTTT. This chain links TRBV18 with TRBJ1-3, with D unclear. Germline values: CDR1 KGHSH, CDR2 LQKENI. The CDR3 length is 15 residues. V was trimmed by 2 bases and J by 3 bases, leaving 11 bases between them.

This sequence joins TRBV5-1 and TRBJ2-7; D is uncertain. Between the trimmed V and J ends, which lost 4 bases and 2 bases, there was a span of 13 bases. This CDR3 has 14 amino acids. Germline loops: CDR1 SGHRS, CDR2 YFSETQ. In nucleotides, the CDR3 is TGCGCCAGCAGCCGAGACGGGCAAGCCTACGAGCAGTACTTC. Its translation is CASSRDGQAYEQYF. Using reference TRBV5-1 and TRBJ2-7 for the parts outside the CDR3, the full variable domain is KAGVTQTPRYLIKTRGQQVTLSCSPISGHRSVSWYQQTPGQGLQFLFEYFSETQRNKGNFPGRFSGRQFSNSRSEMNVSTLELGDSALYLCASSRDGQAYEQYFGPGTRLTVT.

In its sample, this clonotype was seen a few times. CDR3 protein: CASSIDTGGSNQPQHF. Here the CDR3 DNA reads TGTGCCAGTAGTATAGATACAGGGGGTAGCAATCAGCCCCAGCATTTT. This chain joins TRBV19 and TRBJ1-5; 8 bases fit TRBD1. V was clipped by 0 bases and J by 0 bases; unmatched bases: 1. Germline V gene lookup returns CDR1 LNHDA and CDR2 SQIVND (reference sequence). The CDR3 consists of 16 residues.

This clonotype was seen at least ten times. The chain carries TRBV12-3 or TRBV12-4 and TRBJ2-3; 12 nucleotides match TRBD2. Losses at the gene ends were 6 bases for V and 3 bases for J; bases not matched to a gene: 4. The CDR3 spans 15 residues. The CDR3 DNA is TGTGCCAGCAGACTAGCGGGGGGCCAAACAGATACGCAGTATTTT. Protein sequence: CASRLAGGQTDTQYF.

The CDR3 sequence is CATSRETGSYEQYF. In DNA form, the CDR3 reads TGTGCCACCAGCAGAGAGACAGGCTCCTACGAGCAGTACTTC. The chain uses TRBV15 and TRBJ2-7; D may be TRBD1 (6 bases). The V gene's germline CDR1 is LNHNV and CDR2 YYDKDF (reference sequence). This CDR3 has 14 residues. V lost 0 bases, J lost 0 bases, and 6 bases lay in between.

The chain combines TRBV27 with TRBJ2-7; possibly TRBD1 for D (5 bases). Germline CDR1 is MNHEY and CDR2 is SMNVEV (reference sequence). Deletions cut 7 bases from V and 1 base from J, with 14 bases between. This CDR3 has 14 residues. The CDR3 region has the DNA TGTGCCAGCAAGGGGTACAGGACATCCTACGAGCAGTACTTC. Translating it yields CASKGYRTSYEQYF.

The chain combines TRBV6-2 or TRBV6-3 with TRBJ1-2; 8 bases match TRBD1. The CDR3 length is 15 residues. V was clipped by 0 bases and J by 5 bases; unmatched bases: 5. Germline V gene sequence: CDR1 MNHEY, CDR2 SVGEGT. In DNA form, the CDR3 reads TGTGCCAGCAGTTACTCGGCAGGGGGCGCGTATGGCTACACCTTC. Translation gives CASSYSAGGAYGYTF.

The table lists this clonotype with a count of one. As the CDR3 is not closed by the conserved phenylalanine or tryptophan, this likely results from a read error. The rearrangement links TRBV18 to TRBJ1-2; a possible D gene is TRBD1 (6 bases). V was shortened by 6 bases and J by 2 bases, with 16 bases between the two germline ends. The CDR3 runs to 15 residues. CDR1 is KGHSH and CDR2 is LQKENI in the germline V gene. The CDR3 reads CASSSKGTLNYGYTV. DNA for the CDR3: TGTGCCAGCTCTTCAAAAGGGACATTGAACTATGGCTACACCGTC.